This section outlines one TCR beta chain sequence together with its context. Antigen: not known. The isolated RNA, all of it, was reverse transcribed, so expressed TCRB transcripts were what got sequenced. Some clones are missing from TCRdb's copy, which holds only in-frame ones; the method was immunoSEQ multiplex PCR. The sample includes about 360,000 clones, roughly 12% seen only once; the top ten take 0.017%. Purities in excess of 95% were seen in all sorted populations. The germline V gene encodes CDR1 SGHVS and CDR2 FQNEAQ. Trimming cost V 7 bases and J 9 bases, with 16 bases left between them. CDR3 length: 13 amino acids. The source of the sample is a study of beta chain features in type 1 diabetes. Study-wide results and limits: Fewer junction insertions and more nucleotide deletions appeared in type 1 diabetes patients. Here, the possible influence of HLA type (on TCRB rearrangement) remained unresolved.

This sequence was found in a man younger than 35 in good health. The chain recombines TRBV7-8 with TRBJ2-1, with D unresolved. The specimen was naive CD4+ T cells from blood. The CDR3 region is CASTYSSRGEQFF. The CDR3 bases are TGTGCCAGCACCTATAGCAGCAGAGGTGAGCAGTTCTTC.